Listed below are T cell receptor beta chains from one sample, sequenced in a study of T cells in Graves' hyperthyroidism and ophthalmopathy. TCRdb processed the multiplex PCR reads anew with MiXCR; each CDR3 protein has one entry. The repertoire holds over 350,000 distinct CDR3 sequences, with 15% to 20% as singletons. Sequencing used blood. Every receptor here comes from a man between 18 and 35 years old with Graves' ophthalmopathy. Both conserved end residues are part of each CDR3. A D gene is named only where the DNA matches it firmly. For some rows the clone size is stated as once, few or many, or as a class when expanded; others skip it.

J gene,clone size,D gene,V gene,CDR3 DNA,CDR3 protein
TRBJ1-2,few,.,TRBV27,TGTGCCAGCAGTGTAAGCGACAGCTATGGCTACACCTTC,CASSVSDSYGYTF
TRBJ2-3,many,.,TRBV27,TGTGCCAGCACCGAACTAGCCTCCCGCGATACGCAGTATTTT,CASTELASRDTQYF
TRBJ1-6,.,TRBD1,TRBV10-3,TGTGCCATCAGCGTGGGGGGGACAGGGAATTCACCCCTCCACTTT,CAISVGGTGNSPLHF
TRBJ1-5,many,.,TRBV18,TGTGCCAGCTCACCCGGGACTATGGATCAGCCCCAGCATTTT,CASSPGTMDQPQHF
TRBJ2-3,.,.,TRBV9,TGTGCCAGCAGCTTAGGAAGACACCTTTCCACAGATACGCAGTATTTT,CASSLGRHLSTDTQYF
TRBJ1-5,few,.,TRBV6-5,TGTGCCAGCAGTTACTTGAGGGCAGGGATATTCAATCAGCCCCAGCATTTT,CASSYLRAGIFNQPQHF
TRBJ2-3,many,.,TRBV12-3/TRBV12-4,TGTGCCAGCAGTACCGCCGGGGAGTGGTCGGGCTCCAGGGATACGCAGTATTTT,CASSTAGEWSGSRDTQYF
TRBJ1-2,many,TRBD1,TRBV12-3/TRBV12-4,TGTGCCAGCAGTCCCGGGACAGGGGTTGGTGGCTACACCTTC,CASSPGTGVGGYTF
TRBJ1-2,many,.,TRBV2,TGTGCCAGCCAGGGTGGGCTGGATGGCTACACCTTC,CASQGGLDGYTF
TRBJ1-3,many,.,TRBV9,TGTGCCAGCAGCGCACCCCGGGCCCCAAATGGAGGAAACACCATATATTTT,CASSAPRAPNGGNTIYF
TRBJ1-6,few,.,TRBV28,TGTGCCAGCAGTCGTCGGGACGGGGTTTCACCCCTCCACTTT,CASSRRDGVSPLHF
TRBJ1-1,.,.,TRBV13,TGTGCCAGCAGCTTAGCCTACGGCAACACTGAAGCTTTCTTT,CASSLAYGNTEAFF
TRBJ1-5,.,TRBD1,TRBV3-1,TGTGCCAGCAGCCAAGATGGACAGGTCAATCAGCCCCAGCATTTT,CASSQDGQVNQPQHF
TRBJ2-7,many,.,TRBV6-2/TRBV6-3,TGTGCCAGCAGGGGCTACGAGCAGTACTTC,CASRGYEQYF
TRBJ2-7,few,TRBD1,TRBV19,TGTGCCAGTAGTATCGGGACAGGGATCCCCACCTCCTACGTCGAGCAGTACTTC,CASSIGTGIPTSYVEQYF
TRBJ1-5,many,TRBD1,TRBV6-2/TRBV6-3,TGTGCCAGCAGTTATATGGCAGGGGGTTCAGTAGGCAATCAGCCCCAGCATTTT,CASSYMAGGSVGNQPQHF
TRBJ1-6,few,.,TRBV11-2,TGTGCCAGCATGGACGGGAGCTCCTATAATTCACCCCTCCACTTT,CASMDGSSYNSPLHF
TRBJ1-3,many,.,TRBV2,TGTGCCAGCAGTGAAGGAAGGAGTGGAAACACCATATATTTT,CASSEGRSGNTIYF
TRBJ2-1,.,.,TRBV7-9,TGTGCCAGCAGCCAACCCTGGGATGAGCAGTTCTTC,CASSQPWDEQFF
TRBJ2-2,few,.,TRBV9,TGTGCCAGCAGCACCGGACAAGACGCGAACACCGGGGAGCTGTTTTTT,CASSTGQDANTGELFF
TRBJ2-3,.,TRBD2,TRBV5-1,TGCGCCAGCAGCTGGACTAGCGGGGCGGACGATACGCAGTATTTT,CASSWTSGADDTQYF
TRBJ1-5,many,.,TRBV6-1,TGTGCCAGCAGTGAAGGACGGTATAGCAATCAGCCCCAGCATTTT,CASSEGRYSNQPQHF
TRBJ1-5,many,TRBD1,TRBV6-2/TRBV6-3,TGTGCCAGCAGCCAGGGGGCTAGCAATCAGCCCCAGCATTTT,CASSQGASNQPQHF
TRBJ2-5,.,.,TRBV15,TGTGCCACCAGCAGAGGGGGGCAGCTGAAGACCCAGTACTTC,CATSRGGQLKTQYF